Shown below are 15 T cell receptor beta chains from a single sample sequenced in a study of tumor and adjacent non-tumor tissue in lung cancer. RNA was extracted from bulk tissue without any cell sorting. More than 3 cm separated this lung sample from the edge of the tumor. Three rounds of nested PCR, following a modified ARM-PCR protocol, produced the TCRbeta library. TCRdb re-called the multiplex PCR reads through MiXCR, storing one row per CDR3 protein. The sample has about 86,000 distinct CDR3 sequences; about 77% are singletons. The sequenced sample was distant non-tumor lung tissue. The receptors stem from a woman aged 45-59 years with non-small cell lung cancer.

Worth noting for this clonotype: The junction does not match germline at one end; this may be a read error. The chain recombines TRBV12-3 or TRBV12-4 with TRBJ2-2; D is unclear. The CDR3 is made up of 13 amino acids. As DNA, the CDR3 is TGTGCCAACAGTCCGGACGCCACCGGGGAGCTGTTTTTT. Translated: CANSPDATGELFF.

The rearrangement uses TRBV29-1 and TRBJ2-1, with 7 bases matching TRBD2. Germline V gene data show CDR1 as SQVTM and CDR2 as ANQGSEA. CDR3 length equals 13 residues. DNA of the CDR3: TGCTGCGCCAAGAAGTGGGAGGGAGGTGAACAGTTCTTC. Its protein product is CCAKKWEGGEQFF.

In the case of this clonotype: A much larger clone lies a single base off, so this may be a read error. The genes are TRBV20-1 and TRBJ1-1, with no clear D. V lost 6 bases to trimming and J lost 6 bases, with 20 bases between them. The germline V gene encodes CDR1 DFQATT and CDR2 SNEGSKA (reference sequence). The CDR3 spans 14 residues. The CDR3: CSAGTWADVAEAFF. The CDR3 region has the DNA TGCAGTGCAGGCACCTGGGCAGACGTGGCTGAAGCTTTCTTT.

On this clonotype: Relative to the germline gene, one junction end is altered; a read error may explain this. V is TRBV12-3 or TRBV12-4 and J is TRBJ1-2, with D possibly being TRBD1 (5 bases). The CDR3 has 13 amino acids. The CDR3 loop is CVSSPRDCDGYTF. In DNA form, the CDR3 reads TGTGTCAGCAGTCCGAGGGACTGCGATGGCTACACCTTC.

In this sample, this clonotype turned up once. The junction departs from the called germline gene at one end, perhaps through a read error. The CDR3 region is CASGPDYSNQPQHF. Here the CDR3 DNA reads TGTGCCAGCGGGCCAGACTATAGCAATCAACCCCAGCATTTT. The chain combines TRBV5-8 with TRBJ1-5; unclear D gene. CDR1 and CDR2 from the germline V gene are SGHTS and YDEGEE. The CDR3 sequence is 14 residues long.

A word on this clonotype: Just one base apart from a much larger clone, this may be a read error. This chain joins TRBV20-1 and TRBJ2-7; D is perhaps TRBD1 (5 bases). The CDR3 extends over 16 amino acids. The germline gives CDR1 DFQATT, CDR2 SNEGSKA (reference sequence). DNA for the CDR3: TGCAGTGCTAGAGATTTCTTGGCAGGGCAGTCCTACGGGCAGTACTTC. Translation: CSARDFLAGQSYGQYF.

Turning to this clonotype: A read error is possible here, since a much larger clone lies one base away. The chain has TRBV15 and TRBJ2-5; D possibly uses TRBD1 or TRBD2 (5 bases each). CDR3 length: 13 residues. CDR1 and CDR2 from the germline V gene are LNHNV and YYDKDF (reference sequence). V lost 3 bases and J lost 4, with 9 bases in between. DNA of the CDR3: TGTGCCACCAGCAGCAAGGGGAGAGAGACCCAGTACTTC. Its translation is CATSSKGRETQYF.

Relative to its sample, this clonotype is medium-sized (0.01 to 0.1%). The chain uses TRBV4-2 and TRBJ2-7, with D perhaps matching TRBD2 (6 bases). The CDR3 spans 14 residues. Trimming shortened V by 3 bases and J by 5 bases, and 14 bases separated the two germline ends. The germline V gene encodes CDR1 LGHNA and CDR2 YNFKEQ. CDR3 sequence: CASSQTGLLDEQYF. CDR3 nucleotide sequence: TGTGCCAGCAGCCAGACGGGACTTCTCGACGAGCAGTACTTC.

About this clonotype: Compared with germline, one end of the junction differs, possibly owing to a read error. The CDR3 DNA reads as TGTGCCAGTAGTTTATGGAAAGGGGCCCCGGGACTCTACGAGCAGTACTTC. Its protein is CASSLWKGAPGLYEQYF. This rearrangement joins TRBV28 to TRBJ2-7; D may be TRBD2 (6 bases). The CDR3 runs to 17 residues. Germline V gene lookup returns CDR1 MDHEN and CDR2 SYDVKM.

With regard to this clonotype: One end of the junction varies from germline; a read error may be responsible. The chain is built from TRBV29-1 and TRBJ2-5; D not certain. Per germline, CDR1 SQVTM and CDR2 ANQGSEA. CDR3 length: 12 residues. In nucleotides, the CDR3 is TGCAGCGGAATGGGGTCTCAAGAGACTCAGTACTTC. Encoded protein: CSGMGSQETQYF.

J is TRBJ1-1 and V is TRBV29-1; 8 nucleotides line up with TRBD1. The CDR3 runs 14 residues. The V and J ends lost 3 bases and 10 bases, in that order; junction bases with no gene match: 13. Germline V gives CDR1 SQVTM, CDR2 ANQGSEA. This chain's CDR3 is CSVDDPQGVGGAFF. The CDR3 region has the DNA TGCAGCGTTGATGATCCACAGGGGGTAGGTGGAGCTTTCTTT.

Concerning this clonotype: A much larger clone is a single base away; this may be a read error. The chain joins TRBV28 to TRBJ1-2; D is unclear. The CDR3 totals 14 residues. V lost 2 bases and J 6 bases, leaving 13 bases between the germline ends. CDR1 and CDR2 from the germline V gene are MDHEN and SYDVKM. The CDR3 is CASSLATRQDGYTF. In nucleotides, the CDR3 is TGTGCCAGCAGTTTAGCCACTAGGCAAGATGGCTACACCTTC.

With regard to this clonotype: Germline is not matched at one junction end, which may reflect a read error. The rearrangement uses TRBV5-6 and TRBJ1-2; 7 bases match TRBD1. The CDR3 extends over 14 amino acids. Germline CDR1 is SGHDT and CDR2 is YYEEEE. The CDR3 protein is CGSSLSSRGNGYTF. CDR3 DNA sequence: TGTGGCAGCAGCTTGTCGTCCAGGGGGAATGGCTACACCTTC.

On this clonotype: Without the conserved terminal phenylalanine or tryptophan, this CDR3 likely stems from a read error. V usage is TRBV29-1 and J usage is TRBJ2-1; 10 bases match TRBD2. Germline V gives CDR1 SQVTM, CDR2 ANQGSEA. The CDR3 is made up of 13 amino acids. The CDR3 loop reads CNAKKREGGEQFS. The CDR3 DNA reads as TGCAACGCCAAGAAGCGGGAGGGAGGTGAACAGTTCTCC.

The gene calls are TRBV4-1 and TRBJ2-7; possible D gene TRBD1, 6 bases. The germline CDR1 and CDR2 sequences are MGHRA and YSYEKL. Trimming removed 10 bases at V and 5 bases at J, with 24 bases between. The CDR3 spans 15 residues. The CDR3 nucleotides read TGCGCCAACAGTCAAGGGGGACCGCTGGGCCACGAGCAGTACTTC. This sequence encodes CANSQGGPLGHEQYF.